Detailed here is one T cell receptor (beta chain). This entry comes from a study of technical replicates of blood from a few donors. Using immunoSEQ multiplex PCR, the repertoire was profiled, and TCRdb retains in-frame clones only, with some absent. The repertoire has approximately 100,000 clones, over 90% of them found once; the top ten carry roughly 0.21%. CDR1 and CDR2 (germline): MNHEY, SVGAGI. The CDR3 has 14 residues. Between the trimmed V and J ends, which lost 6 bases and 0 bases, there was a span of 10 bases. The chain is built from TRBV6-5 and TRBJ2-3; a weak D match, TRBD2 (6 bases). This receptor was obtained from a human donor in good health. Sequenced material: T cells isolated from PBMCs. The CDR3 here is CASRPGVSTDTQYF. DNA for the CDR3: TGTGCCAGCAGACCGGGGGTTAGCACAGATACGCAGTATTTT.